Shown below are 17 T cell receptor beta chains from a single sample sequenced in a study of early T cells in non-severe SARS-CoV-2 infection. TCRdb processed the 5' RACE reads anew with MiXCR; each CDR3 protein has one entry. The data show roughly 63,000 distinct CDR3 sequences, 12% seen once. The source material was whole blood, sampled at baseline. The receptors originated from an adult who was a healthcare worker with PCR-confirmed SARS-CoV-2 infection or an uninfected control (not recorded which). The donor label of this sample is uncertain.

This clonotype was observed a handful of times. At one end the junction does not follow the germline gene, possibly because of a read error. The rearrangement uses TRBV2 and TRBJ1-6; tentative D call: TRBD1 (5 bases). The CDR3 contains 15 residues. Germline-derived CDR1 and CDR2 are SNHLY and FYNNEI. In DNA, the CDR3 is TGTGCCAGCAGCGAAGGGGCCCTCGGAGTTTCACCCCTCCACTTT. This translates into CASSEGALGVSPLHF.

V usage is TRBV15 and J usage is TRBJ1-1; 7 nucleotides agree with TRBD1. This CDR3 has 16 residues. J lost 2 bases, V lost 1 base, and 7 bases had no gene match. CDR1 and CDR2 (germline): LNHNV, YYDKDF (reference sequence). The CDR3 sequence: CATSRGNRGTNTEAFF. The CDR3 nucleotides read TGTGCCACCAGCAGAGGTAACAGGGGAACCAACACTGAAGCTTTCTTT.

This clonotype has ten or more counts. The chain recombines TRBV7-8 with TRBJ1-2, with D perhaps TRBD1 (6 bases). The V gene's germline CDR1 is SGHVS and CDR2 FQNEAQ. The CDR3 is made up of 14 amino acids. V lost 1 base to trimming and J lost 8 bases, with 14 bases between them. The CDR3 protein is CASSLGTTGFGYTF. The CDR3 DNA follows: TGTGCCAGCAGCTTAGGAACCACAGGGTTCGGCTACACCTTC.

V and J are TRBV5-4 and TRBJ1-2; 7 bases are a match to TRBD1. CDR1 SGHNT and CDR2 YYREEE come from the germline V gene (reference sequence). After removal of 4 bases from V and 3 bases from J, the junction contained 6 bases not matched to a gene. The CDR3 covers 14 residues. CDR3 in amino acids: CASSHRGSYYGYTF. The DNA of the CDR3 is TGTGCCAGCAGCCACAGGGGTTCCTACTATGGCTACACCTTC.

This clonotype has just a few counts. This chain uses TRBV11-2 with TRBJ2-7, with D possibly being TRBD1 or TRBD2 (5 bases each). The CDR3 has 14 residues. The V gene lost 4 bases and the J gene lost 6 bases, with 16 bases spanning the gap. Germline V gene sequence: CDR1 SGHAT, CDR2 FQNNGV. CDR3 protein: CASSSERGVTEQYV. CDR3 bases: TGTGCCAGCAGCTCGGAGAGGGGCGTCACCGAGCAGTACGTC.

In this sample, this clonotype turned up many times. V is TRBV10-3 and J is TRBJ1-1; D possibly corresponds to TRBD1 (5 bases). This CDR3 has 13 amino acids. Per the germline V gene, CDR1 is ENHRY and CDR2 is SYGVKD. The ends were cut back, 6 bases at V and 1 base at J, with 9 bases in the middle. In DNA, the CDR3 is TGTGCCATCAGGGTACAGGAGAACACTGAAGCTTTCTTT. It specifies CAIRVQENTEAFF.

This clonotype has at least ten counts. This chain connects TRBV11-2 to TRBJ2-3; TRBD1 or TRBD2 may be the D gene (6 bases each). Trimming pared 3 bases from V and 1 base from J, leaving 8 bases between. The CDR3 totals 14 residues. CDR1 is SGHAT, CDR2 FQNNGV, per germline. The CDR3 DNA reads TGTGCCAGCAGCTTGGAGGGGGGCACAGATACGCAGTATTTT. Amino acid sequence: CASSLEGGTDTQYF.

The CDR3 region has the DNA TGTGCCAGCAGTTTAAGGACAGGGGTTATTAACGAGCAGTACGTC. Protein product: CASSLRTGVINEQYV. This rearrangement joins TRBV12-3 or TRBV12-4 to TRBJ2-7; 9 nucleotides align to TRBD1. The V and J ends lost 2 bases and 5 bases, in that order; junction bases with no gene match: 7. The CDR3 spans 15 residues.

The chain is built from TRBV7-2 and TRBJ2-6; no clear D gene. CDR3 length: 17 amino acids. Germline-derived CDR1 and CDR2 are SGHTA and FQGNSA. V was clipped by 0 bases and J by 0 bases, with 9 bases between them. The CDR3 here is CASSLALMNSGANVLTF. CDR3 nucleotide sequence: TGTGCCAGCAGCTTAGCGCTTATGAACTCTGGGGCCAACGTCCTGACTTTC.

This clonotype was counted between two and nine times. The chain combines TRBV7-9 with TRBJ2-7; D is perhaps TRBD1 (5 bases). This CDR3 contains 14 residues. CDR1 is SEHNR and CDR2 is FQNEAQ in the germline V gene (reference sequence). V was pared by 1 base and J by 0 bases, with 7 bases between. The CDR3 coding sequence is TGTGCCAGCAGCTTAGGACAGAGCTCCTACGAGCAGTACGTC. It is translated as CASSLGQSSYEQYV.

This clonotype was detected many times. The rearrangement links TRBV27 to TRBJ1-5; 7 nucleotides line up with TRBD1. V gave up 4 bases and J gave up 4 bases; unmatched junction bases: 10. CDR1 is MNHEY, CDR2 SMNVEV, per germline (reference sequence). The CDR3 length is 16 residues. CDR3 region: CASSSPTGTDNQPQHF. CDR3 nucleotides: TGTGCCAGCAGTTCCCCCACCGGGACAGATAATCAGCCCCAGCATTTT.

This clonotype has a handful of counts. The chain carries TRBV18 and TRBJ1-4; TRBD1 is a possible D gene (6 bases). Germline values: CDR1 KGHSH, CDR2 LQKENI. The CDR3 totals 15 residues. Trimming left V 5 bases short and J 6 bases short, with 16 bases between. CDR3 DNA sequence: TGTGCCAGCTCAGGACTACAGGGAAGAGATGAAAAACTGTTTTTT. Translation gives CASSGLQGRDEKLFF.

This clonotype is termed medium-sized. This sequence joins TRBV7-8 and TRBJ2-7; a weak D match, TRBD2 (6 bases). V gave up 3 bases and J gave up 6 bases, with 18 bases separating them. The CDR3 covers 15 residues. Germline loops: CDR1 SGHVS, CDR2 FQNEAQ. CDR3: CASSFSMGGLGEQYV. DNA of the CDR3: TGTGCCAGCAGCTTTAGTATGGGGGGTCTAGGCGAGCAGTACGTC.

This clonotype was counted many times. The V call is TRBV18, the J call TRBJ2-6; D could derive from TRBD1 or TRBD2 (5 bases each). V was pared by 3 bases and J by 0 bases, with 12 bases between. Germline CDR1 reads KGHSH; CDR2 reads LQKENI. CDR3 length: 17 residues. The CDR3 nucleotides read TGTGCCAGCTCACCTCGAGGGACGGACTCTGGGGCCAACGTCCTGACTTTC. Translating it yields CASSPRGTDSGANVLTF.

This clonotype was recorded at least ten times. Germline and junction disagree at one end, which may indicate a read error. The V call is TRBV28, the J call TRBJ1-2; 10 positions match TRBD1. The CDR3 consists of 11 residues. The V gene's germline CDR1 is MDHEN and CDR2 SYDVKM. The CDR3 DNA reads as TGTGCCAGCAGTCGCCCGGGACAGGGGTCCTTC. Amino acids: CASSRPGQGSF.

The CDR3 region has the DNA TGTGCCACCAGTGATGGAATTCCCAGTCAAAGACCCTTGGGAACCGGGGAGCTGTTTTTT. Protein: CATSDGIPSQRPLGTGELFF. The chain has TRBV24-1 and TRBJ2-2; D uncertain. This CDR3 comprises 20 residues. The V and J ends lost 3 bases and 5 bases respectively, with 27 bases between them. Germline-derived CDR1 and CDR2 are KGHDR and SFDVKD.

This clonotype was recorded a few times. This chain joins TRBV5-6 and TRBJ1-5; 8 positions match TRBD1. Germline CDR1 and CDR2: SGHDT and YYEEEE. The CDR3 sequence is 15 residues long. Germline trimming cut 4 bases from V and 2 bases from J; bases unmatched to any gene: 5. This CDR3 is CASSPRDRRNQPQHF. CDR3 DNA sequence: TGTGCCAGCAGCCCCCGGGACAGGCGCAATCAGCCCCAGCATTTT.